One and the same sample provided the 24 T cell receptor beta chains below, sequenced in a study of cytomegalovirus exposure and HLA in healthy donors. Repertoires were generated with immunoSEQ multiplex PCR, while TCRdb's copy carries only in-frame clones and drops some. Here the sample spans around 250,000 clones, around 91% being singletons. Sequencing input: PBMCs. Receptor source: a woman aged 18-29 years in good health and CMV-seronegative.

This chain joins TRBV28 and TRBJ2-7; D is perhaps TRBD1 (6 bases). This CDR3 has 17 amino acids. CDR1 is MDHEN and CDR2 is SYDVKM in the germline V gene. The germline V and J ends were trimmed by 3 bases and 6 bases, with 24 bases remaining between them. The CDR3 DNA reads TGTGCCAGCAGTTTCCGACTAACAAAGACAGGTTCGGGCGAGCAGTACTTC. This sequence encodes CASSFRLTKTGSGEQYF. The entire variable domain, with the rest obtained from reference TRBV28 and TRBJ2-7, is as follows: DVKVTQSSRYLVKRTGEKVFLECVQDMDHENMFWYRQDPGLGLRLIYFSYDVKMKEKGDIPEGYSVSREKKERFSLILESASTNQTSMYLCASSFRLTKTGSGEQYFGPGTRLTVT.

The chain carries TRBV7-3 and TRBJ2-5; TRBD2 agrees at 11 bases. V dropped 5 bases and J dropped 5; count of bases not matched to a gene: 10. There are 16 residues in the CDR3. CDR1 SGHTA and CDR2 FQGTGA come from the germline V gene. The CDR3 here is CASSPTGIAGGETQYF. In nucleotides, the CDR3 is TGTGCCAGCAGCCCCACCGGCATAGCGGGGGGGGAGACCCAGTACTTC. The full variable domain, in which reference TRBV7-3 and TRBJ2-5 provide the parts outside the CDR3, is GAGVSQTPSNKVTEKGKYVELRCDPISGHTALYWYRQSLGQGPEFLIYFQGTGAADDSGLPNDRFFAVRPEGSVSTLKIQRTERGDSAVYLCASSPTGIAGGETQYFGPGTRLLVL.

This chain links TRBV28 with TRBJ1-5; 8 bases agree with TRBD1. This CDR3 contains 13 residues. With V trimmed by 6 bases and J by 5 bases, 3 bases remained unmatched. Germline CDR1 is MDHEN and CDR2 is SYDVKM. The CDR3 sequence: CASRVQGDQPQHF. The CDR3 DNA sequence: TGTGCCAGCAGGGTACAGGGGGATCAGCCCCAGCATTTT.

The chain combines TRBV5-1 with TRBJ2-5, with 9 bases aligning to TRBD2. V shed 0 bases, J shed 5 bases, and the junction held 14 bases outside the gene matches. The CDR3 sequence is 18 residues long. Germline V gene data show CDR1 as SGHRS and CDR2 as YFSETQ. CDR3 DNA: TGCGCCAGCAGCTTGGCGTCTAGCGGGGATTCTATTTGGGAGACCCAGTACTTC. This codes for CASSLASSGDSIWETQYF.

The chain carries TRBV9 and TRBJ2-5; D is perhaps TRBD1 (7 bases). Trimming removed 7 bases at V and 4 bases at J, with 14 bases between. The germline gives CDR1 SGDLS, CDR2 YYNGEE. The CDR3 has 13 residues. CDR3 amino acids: CASQGGWGETQYF. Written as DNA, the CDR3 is TGTGCCAGCCAGGGGGGTTGGGGAGAGACCCAGTACTTC.

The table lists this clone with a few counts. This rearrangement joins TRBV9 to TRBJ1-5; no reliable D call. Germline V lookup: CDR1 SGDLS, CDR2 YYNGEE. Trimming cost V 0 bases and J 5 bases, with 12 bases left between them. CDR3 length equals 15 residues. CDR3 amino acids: CASSVEPSADQPQHF. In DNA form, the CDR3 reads TGTGCCAGCAGCGTAGAACCTTCGGCGGATCAGCCCCAGCATTTT. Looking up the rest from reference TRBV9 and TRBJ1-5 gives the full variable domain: DSGVTQTPKHLITATGQRVTLRCSPRSGDLSVYWYQQSLDQGLQFLIQYYNGEERAKGNILERFSAQQFPDLHSELNLSSLELGDSALYFCASSVEPSADQPQHFGDGTRLSIL.

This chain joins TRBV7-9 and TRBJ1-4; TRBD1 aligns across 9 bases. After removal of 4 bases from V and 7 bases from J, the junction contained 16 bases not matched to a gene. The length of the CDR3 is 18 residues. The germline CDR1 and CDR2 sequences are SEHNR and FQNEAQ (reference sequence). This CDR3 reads CASSSTGGTGSYAEKLFF. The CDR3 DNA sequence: TGTGCCAGCAGCTCCACAGGGGGCACGGGGTCATATGCTGAAAAACTGTTTTTT.

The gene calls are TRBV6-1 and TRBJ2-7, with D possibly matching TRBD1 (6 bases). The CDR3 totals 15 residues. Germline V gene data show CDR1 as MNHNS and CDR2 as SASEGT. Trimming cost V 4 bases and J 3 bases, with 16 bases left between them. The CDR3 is CASSGQANLFYEQYF. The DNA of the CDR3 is TGTGCCAGCAGTGGACAGGCCAACCTGTTCTACGAGCAGTACTTC.

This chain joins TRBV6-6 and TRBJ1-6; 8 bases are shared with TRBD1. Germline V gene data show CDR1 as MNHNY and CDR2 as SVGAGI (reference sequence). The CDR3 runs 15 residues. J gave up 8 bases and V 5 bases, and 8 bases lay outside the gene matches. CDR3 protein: CASSREDRVYSPLHF. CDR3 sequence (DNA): TGTGCCAGCAGTCGAGAGGACAGGGTCTATTCACCCCTCCACTTT.

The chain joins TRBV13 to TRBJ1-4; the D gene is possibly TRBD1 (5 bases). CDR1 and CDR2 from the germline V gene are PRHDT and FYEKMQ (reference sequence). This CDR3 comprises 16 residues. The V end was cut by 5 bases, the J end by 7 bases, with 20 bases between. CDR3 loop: CASSTFGGTEGEKLFF. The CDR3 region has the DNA TGTGCCAGCAGCACCTTTGGAGGGACTGAAGGTGAAAAACTGTTTTTT.

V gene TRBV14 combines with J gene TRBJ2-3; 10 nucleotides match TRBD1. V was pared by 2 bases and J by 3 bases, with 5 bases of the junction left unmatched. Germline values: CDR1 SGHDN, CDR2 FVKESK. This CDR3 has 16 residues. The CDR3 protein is CASSQMGQGFTDTQYF. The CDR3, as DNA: TGTGCCAGCAGCCAAATGGGACAGGGGTTTACAGATACGCAGTATTTT.

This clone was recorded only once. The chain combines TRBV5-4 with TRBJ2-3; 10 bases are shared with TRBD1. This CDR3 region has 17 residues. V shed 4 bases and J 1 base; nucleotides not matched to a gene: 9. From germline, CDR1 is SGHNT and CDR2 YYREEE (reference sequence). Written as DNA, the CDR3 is TGTGCCAGCAGCCCGGGGACAGGGGCTTTTGGCACAGATACGCAGTATTTT. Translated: CASSPGTGAFGTDTQYF.

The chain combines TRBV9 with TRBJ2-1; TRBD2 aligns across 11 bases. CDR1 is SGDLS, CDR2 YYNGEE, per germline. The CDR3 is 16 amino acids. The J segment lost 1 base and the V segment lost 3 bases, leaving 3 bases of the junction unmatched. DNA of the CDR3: TGTGCCAGCAGCGGACGACTAGCGGGGTCCTACAATGAGCAGTTCTTC. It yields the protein CASSGRLAGSYNEQFF.

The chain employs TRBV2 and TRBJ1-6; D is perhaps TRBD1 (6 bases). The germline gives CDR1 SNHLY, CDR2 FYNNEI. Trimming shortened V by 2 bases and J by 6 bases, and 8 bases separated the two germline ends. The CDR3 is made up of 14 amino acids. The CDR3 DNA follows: TGTGCCAGCAGTGAATTGGACAGTAATTCACCCCTCCACTTT. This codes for CASSELDSNSPLHF.

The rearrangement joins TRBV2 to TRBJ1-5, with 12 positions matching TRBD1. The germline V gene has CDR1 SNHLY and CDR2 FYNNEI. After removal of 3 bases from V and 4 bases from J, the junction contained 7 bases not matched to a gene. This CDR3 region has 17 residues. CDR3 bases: TGTGCCAGCAGTGACCTTACGGGACAGGGGGCGAATCAGCCCCAGCATTTT. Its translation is CASSDLTGQGANQPQHF.

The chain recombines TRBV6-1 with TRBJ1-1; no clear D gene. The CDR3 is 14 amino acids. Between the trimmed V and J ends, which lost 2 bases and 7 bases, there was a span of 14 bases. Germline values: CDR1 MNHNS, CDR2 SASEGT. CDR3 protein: CASSELATGGEAFF. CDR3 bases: TGTGCCAGCAGTGAACTTGCTACGGGAGGTGAAGCTTTCTTT.

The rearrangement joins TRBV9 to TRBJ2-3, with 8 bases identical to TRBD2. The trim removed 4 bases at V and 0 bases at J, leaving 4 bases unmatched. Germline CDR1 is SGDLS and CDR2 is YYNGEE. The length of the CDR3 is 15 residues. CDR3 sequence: CASSPGGHSTDTQYF. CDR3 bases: TGTGCCAGCAGCCCGGGGGGGCATAGCACAGATACGCAGTATTTT.

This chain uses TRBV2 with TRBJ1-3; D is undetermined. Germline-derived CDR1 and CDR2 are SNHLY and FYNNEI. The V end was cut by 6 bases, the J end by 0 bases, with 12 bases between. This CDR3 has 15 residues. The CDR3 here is CASRAQSSSGNTIYF. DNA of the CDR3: TGTGCCAGCAGGGCACAGTCTTCCTCTGGAAACACCATATATTTT.

The CDR3 sequence is CSVAPGTANTGELFF. The CDR3 region has the DNA TGCAGCGTCGCCCCCGGGACAGCAAACACCGGGGAGCTGTTTTTT. The chain uses TRBV29-1 and TRBJ2-2; TRBD1 aligns across 7 bases. Germline values: CDR1 SQVTM, CDR2 ANQGSEA. With V trimmed by 6 bases and J by 2 bases, 9 bases remained unmatched. The CDR3 length is 15 residues.

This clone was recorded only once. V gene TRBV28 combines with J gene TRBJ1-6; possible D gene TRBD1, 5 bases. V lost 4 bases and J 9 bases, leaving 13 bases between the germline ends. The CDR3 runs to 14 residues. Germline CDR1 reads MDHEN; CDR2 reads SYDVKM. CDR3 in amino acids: CASSSHRRGSPLHF. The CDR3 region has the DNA TGTGCCAGCAGTTCACACCGGAGGGGTTCACCCCTCCACTTT.

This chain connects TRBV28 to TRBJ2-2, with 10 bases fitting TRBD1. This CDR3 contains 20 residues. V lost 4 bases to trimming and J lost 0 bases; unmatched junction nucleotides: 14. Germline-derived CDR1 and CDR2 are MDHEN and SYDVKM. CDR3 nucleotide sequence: TGTGCCAGCAGTTCTCCGGGACAGGGGATATACTTCCCGAACACCGGGGAGCTGTTTTTT. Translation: CASSSPGQGIYFPNTGELFF.

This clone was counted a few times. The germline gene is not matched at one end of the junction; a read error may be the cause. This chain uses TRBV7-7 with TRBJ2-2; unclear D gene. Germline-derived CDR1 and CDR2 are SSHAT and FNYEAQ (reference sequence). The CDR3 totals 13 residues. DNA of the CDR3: TGTGCTAGCAGCTTCAGTCGCACCGGGGAGCTGTTTTTT. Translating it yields CASSFSRTGELFF. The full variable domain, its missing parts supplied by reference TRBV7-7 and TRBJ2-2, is GAGVSQSPRYKVTKRGQDVTLRCDPISSHATLYWYQQALGQGPEFLTYFNYEAQPDKSGLPSDRFSAERPEGSISTLTIQRTEQRDSAMYRCASSFSRTGELFFGEGSRLTVL.

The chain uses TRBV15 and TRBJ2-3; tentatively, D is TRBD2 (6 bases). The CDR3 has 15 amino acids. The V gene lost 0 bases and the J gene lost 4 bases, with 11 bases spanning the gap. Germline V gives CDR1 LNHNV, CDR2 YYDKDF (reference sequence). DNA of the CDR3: TGTGCCACCAGCAGAGATGGGACTCCCTCAGATACGCAGTATTTT. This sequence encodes CATSRDGTPSDTQYF.

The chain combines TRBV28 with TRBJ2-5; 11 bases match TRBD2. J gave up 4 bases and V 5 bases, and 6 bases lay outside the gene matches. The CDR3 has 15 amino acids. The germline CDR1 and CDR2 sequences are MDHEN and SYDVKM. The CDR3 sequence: CASSPGTSGGETQYF. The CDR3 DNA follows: TGTGCCAGCAGTCCCGGGACTAGCGGTGGAGAGACCCAGTACTTC.